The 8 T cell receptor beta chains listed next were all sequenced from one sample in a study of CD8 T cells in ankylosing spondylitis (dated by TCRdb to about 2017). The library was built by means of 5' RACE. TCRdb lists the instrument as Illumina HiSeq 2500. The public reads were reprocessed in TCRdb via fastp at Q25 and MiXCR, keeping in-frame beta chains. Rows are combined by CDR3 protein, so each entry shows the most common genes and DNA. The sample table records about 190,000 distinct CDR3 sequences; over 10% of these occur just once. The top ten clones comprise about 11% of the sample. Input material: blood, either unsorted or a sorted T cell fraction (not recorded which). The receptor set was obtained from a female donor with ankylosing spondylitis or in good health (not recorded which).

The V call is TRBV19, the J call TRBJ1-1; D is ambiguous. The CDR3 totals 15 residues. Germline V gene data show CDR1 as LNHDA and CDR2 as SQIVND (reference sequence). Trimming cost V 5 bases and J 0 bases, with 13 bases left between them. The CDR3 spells CASSLGPMMNTEAFF. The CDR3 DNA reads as TGTGCCAGTAGTCTAGGACCGATGATGAACACTGAAGCTTTCTTT.

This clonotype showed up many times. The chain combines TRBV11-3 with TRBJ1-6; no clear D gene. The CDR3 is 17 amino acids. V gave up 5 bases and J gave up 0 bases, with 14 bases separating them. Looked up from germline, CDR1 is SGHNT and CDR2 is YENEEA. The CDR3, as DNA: TGTGCCAGCAGCCCTCGGGAACTGAGCTCCTATAATTCACCCCTCCACTTT. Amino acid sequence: CASSPRELSSYNSPLHF.

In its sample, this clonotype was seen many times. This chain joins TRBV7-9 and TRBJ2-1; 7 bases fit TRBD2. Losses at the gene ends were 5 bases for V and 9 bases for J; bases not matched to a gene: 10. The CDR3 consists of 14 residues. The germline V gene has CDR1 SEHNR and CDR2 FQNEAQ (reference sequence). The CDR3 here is CASSVTSPPIEQFF. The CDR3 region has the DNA TGTGCCAGCAGCGTGACTAGCCCACCAATTGAGCAGTTCTTC.

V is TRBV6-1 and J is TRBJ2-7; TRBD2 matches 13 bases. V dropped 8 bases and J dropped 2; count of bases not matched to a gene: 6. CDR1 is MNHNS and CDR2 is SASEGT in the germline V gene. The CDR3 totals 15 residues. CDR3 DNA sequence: TGTGCCAGCTTTCCGGGACTAGCGGGACCCTACGAGCAGTACTTC. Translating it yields CASFPGLAGPYEQYF.

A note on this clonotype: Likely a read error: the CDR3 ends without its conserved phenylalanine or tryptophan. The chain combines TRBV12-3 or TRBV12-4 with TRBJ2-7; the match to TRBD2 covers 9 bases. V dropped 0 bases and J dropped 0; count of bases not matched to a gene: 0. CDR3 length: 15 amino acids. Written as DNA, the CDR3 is TGTGCCAGCAGTTTAGCTAGCGGGGGCTCCTACGAGCAGTACTTA. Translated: CASSLASGGSYEQYL.

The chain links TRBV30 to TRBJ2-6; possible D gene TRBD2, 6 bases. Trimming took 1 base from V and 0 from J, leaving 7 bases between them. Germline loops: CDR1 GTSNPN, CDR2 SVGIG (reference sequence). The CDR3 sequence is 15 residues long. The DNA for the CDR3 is TGTGCCTGGAGTGGGGGACTCTCTGGGGCCAACGTCCTGACTTTC. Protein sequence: CAWSGGLSGANVLTF.

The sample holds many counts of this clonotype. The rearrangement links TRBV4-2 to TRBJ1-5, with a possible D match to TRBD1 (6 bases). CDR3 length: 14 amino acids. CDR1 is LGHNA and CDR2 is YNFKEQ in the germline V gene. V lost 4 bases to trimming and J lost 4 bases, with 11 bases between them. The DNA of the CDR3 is TGTGCCAGCAGCCGGACAGACGTAAATCAGCCCCAGCATTTT. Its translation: CASSRTDVNQPQHF.

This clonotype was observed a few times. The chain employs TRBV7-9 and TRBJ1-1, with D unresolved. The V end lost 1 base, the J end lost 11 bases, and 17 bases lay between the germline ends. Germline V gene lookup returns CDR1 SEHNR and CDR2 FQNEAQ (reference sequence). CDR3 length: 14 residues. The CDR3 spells CASSLGEGPVGAFF. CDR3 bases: TGTGCCAGCAGCTTAGGGGAGGGTCCGGTGGGTGCTTTCTTT.